This T cell receptor (beta chain) was sequenced during a study of blood T cell repertoires in COVID-19 (dated by TCRdb to 2019 to 2021). For the study in its entirety: Samples from collaborators originated in the United States, Italy and Spain and spanned both the acute and convalescent phases of COVID-19. The material from the prospective study consisted of cDNA or gDNA derived from T cells, B-cell-depleted T cells, or PBMCs. The dataset comprised deeply sampled blood TCRbeta repertoires from subjects exposed to, actively infected with, or recovered from COVID-19. The repertoires were released in a freely available public database meant as a resource for research on the immune response to SARS-CoV-2. The samples were drawn from two sources: the first 160 participants of the ongoing ImmuneRACE study, and over 950 subjects contributed by 6 global collaborators. Sample metadata almost always included a de-identified subject ID, COVID-19 status, age in years and sex. Where available, HLA class I and class II types were taken from metadata supplied by the sample provider and were not determined by assay-based typing. The research as a whole found: The quantity of clinical and demographic metadata differed by source and by participant and was supplied without curation.

TCRbeta CDR3 regions were amplified from genomic DNA using the immunoSEQ Assay, a bias-controlled multiplex PCR. The study's processing was this. The number of nucleated cells in each sample was estimated from the amplification of reference gene primers within the assay. Sequence reads were collapsed and filtered to measure the absolute abundance of every unique TCRbeta CDR3 rearrangement. For each sample, productive Simpson clonality was calculated as the square root of Simpson's diversity index across productive rearrangements. The table was pulled from immuneACCESS by TCRdb, which kept in-frame rearrangements only. Such tables lose some clones; where checked, under half of the loss comes from unresolved V genes, and the rest has no known cause. That table supplies the V and J calls and clone size; D and trimming were determined from the DNA. For this sample there are about 190,000 clones; around 90% appear just once. The ten largest clones add up to 20% to 25% of the sample.

On this clone: Its antigen specificity is not known. No quality values exist for individual bases; no much larger clone is one base distant.

The collaborating institutions used their own protocols to collect whole blood in K2EDTA tubes. Collaborator samples were shipped for TCRbeta analysis as frozen whole blood, isolated PBMCs, or DNA extracted from either sample type. The junction shows trimming of 5 bases on V and 9 bases on J, and the gene matches do not reach 14 bases of it. CDR1 and CDR2 (SGHRS, YFSETQ) derive from the germline V gene. The cysteine opens and the phenylalanine closes a CDR3 of 14 amino acids. Just CDR3 DNA is preserved here, 42 bases in frame from base 1. The chain is assembled from TRBV5-1 and TRBJ2-7, and 7 junctional nucleotides match TRBD1. This receptor was taken from a man in his 60s with active or convalescent COVID-19. Sequenced material: peripheral blood. The sequenced DNA: TGCGCCAGCAGGAAGGACAGGAGTGACTATGTGCAGTACTTC. Its product reads: CASRKDRSDYVQYF.